The 30 T cell receptor beta chains presented below share a single source sample, sequenced in a study of cytomegalovirus exposure and HLA in healthy donors (dated by TCRdb to about 2017). Library method: the immunoSEQ multiplex PCR assay. The multiplex PCR relied on a mix of 60 forward primers for TCR Vbeta segments and 13 reverse primers for TCR Jbeta segments. The table was pulled from immuneACCESS by TCRdb, which kept in-frame rearrangements only. Such tables lose some clones; where checked, under half of the loss comes from unresolved V genes, and the rest has no known cause. This sample comprises approximately 200,000 clones, 79% of them detected only once. The leading ten clones occupy roughly 1.4% of the sample. Sequencing used PBMCs. These receptors were taken from a girl aged 5-17 years in good health and CMV-seropositive.

This sequence joins TRBV6-1 and TRBJ1-1; TRBD1 matches at 7 bases. With V trimmed by 6 bases and J by 1 base, 11 bases remained unmatched. Germline V gene lookup returns CDR1 MNHNS and CDR2 SASEGT. The CDR3 runs to 16 residues. Here the CDR3 reads CASRERRQGGNTEAFF. The CDR3 DNA sequence: TGTGCCAGCAGGGAAAGGAGACAGGGCGGGAACACTGAAGCTTTCTTT.

Notes on this clone: Other DNA sequences in the sample encode the same CDR3. The J gene is TRBJ2-5, the V gene TRBV7-9; 8 bases align to TRBD2. CDR3 length equals 14 residues. CDR1 is SEHNR and CDR2 is FQNEAQ in the germline V gene (reference sequence). After removal of 5 bases from V and 5 bases from J, the junction contained 7 bases not matched to a gene. Here the CDR3 DNA reads TGTGCCAGCAGCCCCGGGACTAGTGGGGAGACCCAGTACTTC. Residues: CASSPGTSGETQYF.

This clone was counted between two and nine times. The CDR3 reads CASKPTGVRYNEQYF. In DNA, the CDR3 is TGTGCCAGCAAACCGACTGGTGTTCGCTACAACGAGCAGTACTTC. V gene TRBV7-8 combines with J gene TRBJ2-7; D not certain. This CDR3 contains 15 residues. Trimming shortened V by 7 bases and J by 5 bases, and 21 bases separated the two germline ends. The germline V gene encodes CDR1 SGHVS and CDR2 FQNEAQ. Supplemented by reference TRBV7-8 and TRBJ2-7, the full variable domain reads GAGVSQSPRYKVAKRGQDVALRCDPISGHVSLFWYQQALGQGPEFLTYFQNEAQLDKSGLPSDRFFAERPEGSVSTLKIQRTQQEDSAVYLCASKPTGVRYNEQYFGPGTRLTVT.

This chain links TRBV7-8 with TRBJ1-1; TRBD1 matches 7 bases. After removal of 5 bases from V and 1 base from J, the junction contained 7 bases not matched to a gene. The germline CDR1 and CDR2 sequences are SGHVS and FQNEAQ. The length of the CDR3 is 15 residues. The CDR3 coding sequence is TGTGCCAGCAGCCCTTGGACAGGACCGAACACTGAAGCTTTCTTT. As protein: CASSPWTGPNTEAFF.

This chain links TRBV2 with TRBJ2-7, with D tentatively TRBD2 (6 bases). This CDR3 contains 16 residues. Trimming took off 1 base at V and 2 bases at J, with 15 bases between the two ends. Germline loops: CDR1 SNHLY, CDR2 FYNNEI. The CDR3 here is CASSEGWGGIPYEQYF. The CDR3 DNA follows: TGTGCCAGCAGTGAAGGTTGGGGCGGGATACCCTACGAGCAGTACTTC.

V gene TRBV11-2 combines with J gene TRBJ2-1, with D maybe TRBD2 (6 bases). The V and J ends lost 0 bases and 5 bases respectively, with 11 bases between them. CDR3 length: 15 amino acids. Per germline, CDR1 SGHAT and CDR2 FQNNGV. The CDR3 reads CASSLEGGANNEQFF. The CDR3 DNA is TGTGCCAGCAGCTTAGAGGGCGGGGCGAACAATGAGCAGTTCTTC.

The chain carries TRBV2 and TRBJ2-1; TRBD1 matches at 7 bases. Germline V gene sequence: CDR1 SNHLY, CDR2 FYNNEI. V dropped 0 bases and J dropped 7; count of bases not matched to a gene: 6. The CDR3 has 15 residues. The CDR3 sequence: CASSEAPGTVNEQFF. The CDR3 DNA is TGTGCCAGCAGTGAAGCGCCGGGGACAGTTAATGAGCAGTTCTTC.

The chain carries TRBV5-6 and TRBJ2-5; 11 bases align to TRBD2. The CDR3 is made up of 15 amino acids. Germline V gene lookup returns CDR1 SGHDT and CDR2 YYEEEE. V was clipped by 4 bases and J by 5 bases; unmatched bases: 7. The CDR3 nucleotides are TGTGCCAGCAGCGAACTAGCGGGAGCCCGGGAGACCCAGTACTTC. The encoded protein is CASSELAGARETQYF.

In its sample, this clone was seen a few times. The J gene is TRBJ2-1, the V gene TRBV4-3; D unresolved. Germline assignment: CDR1 LGHNA and CDR2 YSLEER. The CDR3 is 15 residues long. The ends were cut back, 0 bases at V and 9 bases at J, with 15 bases in the middle. CDR3 in DNA: TGCGCCAGCAGCCAAGATTGGTCCAGTCCGATTGAGCAGTTCTTC. Translating gives CASSQDWSSPIEQFF.

The chain has TRBV10-3 and TRBJ1-1; D not resolved. Trimming stripped 7 bases from V and 1 base from J, with 10 bases between. The germline V gene encodes CDR1 ENHRY and CDR2 SYGVKD. This CDR3 has 13 residues. CDR3 in DNA: TGTGCCATCACACCAGGCCAGAACACTGAAGCTTTCTTT. It specifies CAITPGQNTEAFF.

This clone turned up a few times. The V gene is TRBV6-1, the J gene TRBJ1-2; perhaps TRBD1 as D (6 bases). Germline-derived CDR1 and CDR2 are MNHNS and SASEGT. This CDR3 is built from 13 residues. Trimming took off 3 bases at V and 6 bases at J, with 11 bases between the two ends. CDR3 bases: TGTGCCAGCAGTGAGACAGGTTTGAATGGCTACACCTTC. Translated: CASSETGLNGYTF.

This clone turned up a few times. This chain links TRBV5-5 with TRBJ1-6; 8 bases are shared with TRBD1. From germline, CDR1 is SGHKS and CDR2 YYEKEE (reference sequence). CDR3 length: 15 amino acids. V shed 0 bases, J shed 11 bases, and the junction held 7 bases outside the gene matches. The CDR3 coding sequence is TGTGCCAGCAGCTTGGAGACAGGGGCGGGGACACCCCTCCACTTT. This gives the protein CASSLETGAGTPLHF.

V is TRBV27 and J is TRBJ2-3; D unclear. V lost 7 bases, J lost 4 bases, and 9 bases lay in between. From germline, CDR1 is MNHEY and CDR2 SMNVEV (reference sequence). The length of the CDR3 is 12 residues. The CDR3 loop reads CASTGPADTQYF. In DNA form, the CDR3 reads TGTGCCAGCACAGGCCCGGCAGATACGCAGTATTTT.

The chain has TRBV7-2 and TRBJ1-1; D not certain. Germline lookup yields CDR1 SGHTA and CDR2 FQGNSA. CDR3 size: 15 residues. Trimming cost V 2 bases and J 2 bases, with 12 bases left between them. In DNA form, the CDR3 reads TGTGCCAGCAGCTTATCCCTCAGCGTCAACACTGAAGCTTTCTTT. The encoded protein is CASSLSLSVNTEAFF.

This sequence joins TRBV11-2 and TRBJ2-5, with 8 bases that match TRBD2. CDR1 is SGHAT and CDR2 is FQNNGV in the germline V gene. J was trimmed by 0 bases and V by 5 bases; bases with no gene match: 11. This CDR3 contains 17 residues. CDR3 sequence reads: CASSRGSSGKYQETQYF. The DNA of the CDR3 is TGTGCCAGCAGCCGCGGGAGTAGCGGGAAGTACCAAGAGACCCAGTACTTC.

Only one count was recorded for this clone. The chain joins TRBV5-6 to TRBJ1-3; D uncertain. With 1 base removed from V and 11 bases from J, the gap between germline ends came to 16 bases. CDR1 SGHDT and CDR2 YYEEEE come from the germline V gene. The CDR3 consists of 14 residues. The CDR3 loop reads CASSLLTGRSSIYF. The CDR3, as DNA: TGTGCCAGCAGCTTGTTGACGGGAAGATCATCCATATATTTT.

The V gene is TRBV6-1, the J gene TRBJ2-7; TRBD2 is a possible D gene (6 bases). Trimming shortened V by 3 bases and J by 0 bases, and 12 bases separated the two germline ends. This CDR3 spans 15 amino acids. Germline V gene data show CDR1 as MNHNS and CDR2 as SASEGT. The CDR3 here is CASSESGLSSYEQYF. The DNA of the CDR3 is TGTGCCAGCAGTGAGTCGGGACTGAGCTCCTACGAGCAGTACTTC.

This clone has just a few counts. The genes are TRBV27 and TRBJ2-1, with TRBD2 matching over 8 bases. This CDR3 region has 14 residues. Germline V lookup: CDR1 MNHEY, CDR2 SMNVEV (reference sequence). V shed 3 bases, J shed 2 bases, and the junction held 0 bases outside the gene matches. The CDR3 DNA reads as TGTGCCAGCAGTTTCGGGGGGGCCTACAATGAGCAGTTCTTC. Translating it yields CASSFGGAYNEQFF.

The chain is built from TRBV27 and TRBJ1-2; TRBD1 aligns across 7 bases. In germline, CDR1 is MNHEY, CDR2 SMNVEV (reference sequence). J gave up 0 bases and V 7 bases, and 8 bases lay outside the gene matches. The CDR3 is 15 residues long. CDR3 DNA sequence: TGTGCCAGCAAGCCAAGGACAGGATCTAACTATGGCTACACCTTC. Protein product: CASKPRTGSNYGYTF.

As concerns this clone: The junction differs from germline at one of its ends, possibly a read error. The chain links TRBV10-1 to TRBJ1-2; no firm D call. Per the germline V gene, CDR1 is WNHNN and CDR2 is SYGVQD (reference sequence). This CDR3 is built from 11 residues. In nucleotides, the CDR3 is TGCGCCAGCAGTGGTGGCGGCCGGATGGCCTTC. It yields the protein CASSGGGRMAF.

Only a few counts were recorded for this clone. This chain joins TRBV6-1 and TRBJ2-5; TRBD2 is a possible D gene (6 bases). Per the germline V gene, CDR1 is MNHNS and CDR2 is SASEGT. The V and J ends lost 4 bases and 4 bases respectively, with 13 bases between them. This CDR3 contains 14 residues. This chain's CDR3 is CASSAGGGAETQYF. The DNA for the CDR3 is TGTGCCAGCAGTGCCGGGGGTGGCGCAGAGACCCAGTACTTC.

The chain uses TRBV7-2 and TRBJ2-3, with TRBD2 identical over 10 bases. CDR1 is SGHTA, CDR2 FQGNSA, per germline. With V trimmed by 4 bases and J by 2 bases, 3 bases remained unmatched. This CDR3 contains 15 residues. CDR3 sequence (DNA): TGTGCCAGCAGCTCTAGCGGGGGCTACACAGATACGCAGTATTTT. Translated: CASSSSGGYTDTQYF.

The J gene is TRBJ2-5, the V gene TRBV5-4; TRBD2 agrees at 11 bases. The CDR3 has 17 residues. The junction had 6 bases not matched to a gene; V was cut back by 2 bases and J by 0 bases. Germline V gives CDR1 SGHNT, CDR2 YYREEE (reference sequence). The CDR3 bases are TGTGCCAGCAGCTTCACCCTAGCGGGGGGATACCAAGAGACCCAGTACTTC. It codes for CASSFTLAGGYQETQYF.

As regards this clone: The sample contains more than one DNA sequence encoding this CDR3. The J gene is TRBJ2-5, the V gene TRBV29-1; D is unresolved. The V end was cut by 4 bases, the J end by 2 bases, with 5 bases between. The germline V gene has CDR1 SQVTM and CDR2 ANQGSEA. CDR3 length: 11 amino acids. The chain's CDR3 is CSVAPQETQYF. The DNA for the CDR3 is TGCAGCGTTGCCCCACAAGAGACCCAGTACTTC.

The sample holds one count of this clone. The chain joins TRBV7-8 to TRBJ1-2, with TRBD1 matching 9 bases. The CDR3 has 16 amino acids. CDR1 and CDR2 from the germline V gene are SGHVS and FQNEAQ. The V gene end was trimmed by 8 bases and the J gene end by 5 bases; junction bases not matched to a gene: 15. The CDR3 DNA follows: TGTGCCAGCTCCAGAATAGGGGACAGGGAAGGTTATGGCTACACCTTC. Residues: CASSRIGDREGYGYTF.

This clone was found a few times. V is TRBV4-1 and J is TRBJ2-3; 12 bases match TRBD2. Germline V gives CDR1 MGHRA, CDR2 YSYEKL. V lost 0 bases, J lost 6 bases, and 10 bases stayed unmatched. This CDR3 has 18 residues. CDR3 sequence reads: CASSQDQSGLAGPDTQYF. In nucleotides, the CDR3 is TGCGCCAGCAGCCAAGATCAATCCGGACTAGCGGGACCCGATACGCAGTATTTT.

The chain links TRBV5-6 to TRBJ2-7, with TRBD1 matching 8 bases. V dropped 2 bases and J dropped 3; count of bases not matched to a gene: 7. Germline V gene sequence: CDR1 SGHDT, CDR2 YYEEEE. CDR3 length equals 15 residues. The CDR3 region is CASSFGTGRGYEQYF. For the CDR3, the DNA is TGTGCCAGCAGCTTCGGGACAGGTCGGGGCTACGAGCAGTACTTC.

This clone was counted only a few times. This sequence joins TRBV6-1 and TRBJ1-6; 7 bases fit TRBD1. Trimming removed 7 bases from V and 8 bases from J; junction bases left unmatched: 5. Germline-derived CDR1 and CDR2 are MNHNS and SASEGT. The CDR3 runs 13 residues. The CDR3 sequence is CASTQGNDSPLHF. Written as DNA, the CDR3 is TGTGCCAGCACACAGGGGAACGATTCACCCCTCCACTTT.

V gene TRBV4-1 combines with J gene TRBJ1-1, with 7 bases aligning to TRBD1. The germline CDR1 and CDR2 sequences are MGHRA and YSYEKL. The CDR3 runs to 14 residues. Trimming cost V 5 bases and J 2 bases; bases outside gene matches: 5. The CDR3 loop reads CASSYDRVNTEAFF. CDR3 DNA sequence: TGCGCCAGCAGCTACGACAGGGTCAACACTGAAGCTTTCTTT.

The chain has TRBV25-1 and TRBJ1-1; D is perhaps TRBD1 (6 bases). The CDR3 loop spans 14 amino acids. Trimming removed 3 bases from V and 4 bases from J, with 12 bases in between. CDR1 and CDR2 from the germline V gene are MGHDK and SYGVNS. This chain's CDR3 is CASSETGPITEAFF. The CDR3 region has the DNA TGTGCCAGCAGTGAGACAGGCCCGATCACTGAAGCTTTCTTT. Variable domain in full (rest from reference TRBV25-1 and TRBJ1-1): EADIYQTPRYLVIGTGKKITLECSQTMGHDKMYWYQQDPGMELHLIHYSYGVNSTEKGDLSSESTVSRIRTEHFPLTLESARPSHTSQYLCASSETGPITEAFFGQGTRLTVV.